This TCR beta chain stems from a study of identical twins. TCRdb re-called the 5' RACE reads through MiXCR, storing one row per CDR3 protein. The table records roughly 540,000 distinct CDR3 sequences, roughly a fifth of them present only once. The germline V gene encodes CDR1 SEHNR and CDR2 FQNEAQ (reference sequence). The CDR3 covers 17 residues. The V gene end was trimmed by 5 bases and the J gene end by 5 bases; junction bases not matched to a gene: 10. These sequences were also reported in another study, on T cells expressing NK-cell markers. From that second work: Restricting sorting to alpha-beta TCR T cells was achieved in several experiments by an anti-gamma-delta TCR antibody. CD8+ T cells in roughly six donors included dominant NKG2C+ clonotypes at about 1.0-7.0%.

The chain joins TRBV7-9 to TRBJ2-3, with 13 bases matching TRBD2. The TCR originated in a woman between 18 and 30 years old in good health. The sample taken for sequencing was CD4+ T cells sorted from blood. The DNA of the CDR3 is TGTGCCAGCAGCGGGGGACTAGCGGGATCGTGGGGAGATACGCAGTATTTT. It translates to CASSGGLAGSWGDTQYF. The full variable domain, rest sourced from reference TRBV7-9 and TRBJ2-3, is DTGVSQNPRHKITKRGQNVTFRCDPISEHNRLYWYRQTLGQGPEFLTYFQNEAQLEKSRLLSDRFSAERPKGSFSTLEIQRTEQGDSAMYLCASSGGLAGSWGDTQYFGPGTRLTVL.